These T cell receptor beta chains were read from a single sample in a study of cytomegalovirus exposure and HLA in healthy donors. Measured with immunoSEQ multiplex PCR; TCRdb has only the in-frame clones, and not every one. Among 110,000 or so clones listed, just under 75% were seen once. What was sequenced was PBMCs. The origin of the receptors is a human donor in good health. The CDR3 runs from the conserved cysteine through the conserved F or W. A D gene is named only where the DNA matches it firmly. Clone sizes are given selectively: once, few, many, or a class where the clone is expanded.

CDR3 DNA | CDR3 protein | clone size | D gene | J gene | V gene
TGTGCCAGCAGCTTAAAGGGAGCTAGCACAGATACGCAGTATTTT | CASSLKGASTDTQYF | NA | NA | TRBJ2-3 | TRBV7-2
TGTGCCTGGAGCCGATCCACCCGCGGAGCTTTCTTT | CAWSRSTRGAFF | NA | NA | TRBJ1-1 | TRBV30
TGTGCCACCAGCCGGACAGGGGATAGCAATCAGCCCCAGCATTTT | CATSRTGDSNQPQHF | NA | TRBD1 | TRBJ1-5 | TRBV15
TGTGCCAGCAGCTTAGGCGGGGGGCCGGAAGAGCAGTACTTC | CASSLGGGPEEQYF | NA | TRBD2 | TRBJ2-7 | TRBV7-2
TGCGCCAGCAGCCCCCGGACTAGCGGGAGTGTCGAGCAGTACTTC | CASSPRTSGSVEQYF | few | TRBD2 | TRBJ2-7 | TRBV5-1
TGTGCCAGCAGTGCGCCGGGAGGTACGCAGTATTTT | CASSAPGGTQYF | few | TRBD2 | TRBJ2-3 | TRBV6-5
TGTGCCAGCAGTCCGACAGGGCAAGAGACCCAGTACTTC | CASSPTGQETQYF | NA | TRBD1 | TRBJ2-5 | TRBV2
TGCAGCGTATTACAGGAGATCACCGGGGAGCTGTTTTTT | CSVLQEITGELFF | once | NA | TRBJ2-2 | TRBV29-1
TGCGCCAGCAGCTTGCCCAGGAGGGAGGGTTCCGCTTCTGGAAACACCATATATTTT | CASSLPRREGSASGNTIYF | NA | NA | TRBJ1-3 | TRBV5-1
TGTGCCAGCAGCCGGAACACTGAAGCTTTCTTT | CASSRNTEAFF | few | NA | TRBJ1-1 | TRBV5-4
TGTGCCAGCGGTCGCGGGGGCCCTCAAGAGACCCAGTACTTC | CASGRGGPQETQYF | few | NA | TRBJ2-5 | TRBV6-5
TGTGCCAGCAGGTACCTACGACAGCTTAGCAATCAGCCCCAGCATTTT | CASRYLRQLSNQPQHF | few | NA | TRBJ1-5 | TRBV28